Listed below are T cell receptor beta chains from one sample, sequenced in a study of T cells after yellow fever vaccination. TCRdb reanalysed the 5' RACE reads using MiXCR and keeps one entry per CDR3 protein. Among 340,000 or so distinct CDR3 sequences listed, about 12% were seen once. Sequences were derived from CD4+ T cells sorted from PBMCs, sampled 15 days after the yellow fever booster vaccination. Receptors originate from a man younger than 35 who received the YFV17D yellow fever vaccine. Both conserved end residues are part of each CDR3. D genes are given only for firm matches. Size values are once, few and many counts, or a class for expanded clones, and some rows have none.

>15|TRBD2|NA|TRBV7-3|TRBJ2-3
CASSISGGAGDTQYF
TGTGCCAGCAGCATTAGCGGGGGGGCTGGAGATACGCAGTATTTT
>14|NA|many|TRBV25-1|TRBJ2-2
CASSSGANTGELFF
TGTGCCAGCAGTTCCGGGGCGAACACCGGGGAGCTGTTTTTT
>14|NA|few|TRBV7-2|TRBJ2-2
CASSLFYGTGELFF
TGTGCCAGCAGCTTATTTTATGGCACCGGGGAGCTGTTTTTT
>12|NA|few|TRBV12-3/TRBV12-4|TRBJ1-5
CASSFRVQPQHF
TGTGCCAGCAGTTTCAGGGTTCAGCCCCAGCATTTT
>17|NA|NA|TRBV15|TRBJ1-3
CATSRTLSGFGGNTIYF
TGTGCCACCAGCAGGACTCTTTCAGGGTTCGGGGGAAACACCATATATTTT
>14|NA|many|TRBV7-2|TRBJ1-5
CASSFDGGYQPQHF
TGTGCCAGCAGCTTCGACGGGGGCTATCAGCCCCAGCATTTT
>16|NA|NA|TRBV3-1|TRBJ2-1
CASSQRVQGPYNEQFF
TGTGCCAGCAGCCAAAGGGTTCAGGGACCCTACAATGAGCAGTTCTTC
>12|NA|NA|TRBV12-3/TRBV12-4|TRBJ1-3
CASSLAVNTIYF
TGTGCCAGCTCCCTGGCGGTAAACACCATATATTTT
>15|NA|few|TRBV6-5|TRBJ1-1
CASSPGGARTAKAFF
TGTGCCAGCAGTCCCGGGGGAGCTCGCACGGCGAAAGCTTTCTTT
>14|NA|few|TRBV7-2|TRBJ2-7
CASSSDGLTYEQYF
TGTGCCAGCAGCTCAGACGGACTCACCTACGAGCAGTACTTC
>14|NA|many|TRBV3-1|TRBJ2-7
CASSQEGLSYEQYF
TGTGCCAGCAGCCAAGAGGGGCTCTCCTACGAGCAGTACTTC
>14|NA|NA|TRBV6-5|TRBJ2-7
CASKHRHGSYEQYF
TGTGCCAGCAAACACCGCCACGGATCCTACGAGCAGTACTTC
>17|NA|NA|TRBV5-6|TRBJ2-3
CASSLGIRQRNLDTQYF
TGTGCCAGCAGCTTGGGAATCCGGCAAAGAAATCTTGATACGCAGTATTTT
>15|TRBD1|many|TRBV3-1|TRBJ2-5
CASSPRDRIQETQYF
TGTGCCAGCAGCCCCCGGGACAGAATTCAAGAGACCCAGTACTTC
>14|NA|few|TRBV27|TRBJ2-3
CASRTGLLIDTQYF
TGTGCCAGCCGCACGGGACTTTTGATAGATACGCAGTATTTT
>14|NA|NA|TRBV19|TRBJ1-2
CASRPEGETRGYTF
TGTGCCAGTAGACCCGAAGGGGAAACGCGCGGCTACACCTTC
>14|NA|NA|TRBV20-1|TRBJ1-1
CSARTAGGNTEAFF
TGCAGTGCCAGGACAGCCGGGGGGAACACTGAAGCTTTCTTT
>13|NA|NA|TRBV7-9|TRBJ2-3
CASSLLQVDTQYF
TGTGCCAGCAGCTTACTCCAGGTAGATACGCAGTATTTT
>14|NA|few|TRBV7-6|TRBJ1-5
CASSPTNRDQPQHF
TGTGCCAGCAGCCCTACCAACAGGGATCAGCCCCAGCATTTT
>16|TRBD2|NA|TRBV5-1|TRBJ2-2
CASSLSGGVNTGELFF
TGCGCCAGCAGCCTGAGCGGGGGCGTTAACACCGGGGAGCTGTTTTTT
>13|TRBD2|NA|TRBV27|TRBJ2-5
CASRRGAAETQYF
TGTGCCAGCAGGCGGGGGGCGGCGGAGACCCAGTACTTC
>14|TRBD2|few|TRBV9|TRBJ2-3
CASSVSGGPHTQYF
TGTGCCAGCAGCGTTAGCGGGGGACCGCATACGCAGTATTTT
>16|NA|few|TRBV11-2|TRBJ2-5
CASSLWTDSRGGTQYF
TGTGCCAGCAGCTTATGGACGGACAGCAGGGGGGGGACCCAGTACTTC
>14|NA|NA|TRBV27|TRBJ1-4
CASSLREGDEKLFF
TGTGCCAGCAGTTTACGGGAGGGAGATGAAAAACTGTTTTTT
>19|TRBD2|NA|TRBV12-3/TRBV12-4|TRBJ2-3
CASRLPGLAGGGSTDTQYF
TGTGCCAGCAGACTACCGGGACTAGCGGGGGGCGGGAGCACAGATACGCAGTATTTT
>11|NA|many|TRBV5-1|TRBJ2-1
CASSPESEQFF
TGCGCCAGCAGCCCTGAGAGTGAGCAGTTCTTC
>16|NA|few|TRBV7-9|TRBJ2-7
CASSFLSGGAAAEQYF
TGTGCCAGCAGCTTTCTAAGTGGCGGAGCGGCGGCCGAGCAGTACTTC
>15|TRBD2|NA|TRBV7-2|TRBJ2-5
CASSVITSDQETQYF
TGTGCCAGCAGCGTGATTACTAGCGACCAAGAGACCCAGTACTTC
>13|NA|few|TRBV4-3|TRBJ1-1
CASSQELQTEAFF
TGCGCCAGCAGCCAAGAGTTACAGACTGAAGCTTTCTTT
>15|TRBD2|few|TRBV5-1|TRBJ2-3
CASSGRTSGTDTQYF
TGCGCCAGCAGCGGCCGGACTAGCGGCACAGATACGCAGTATTTT
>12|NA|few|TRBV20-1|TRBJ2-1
CSAKRGVNEQFF
TGCAGTGCGAAAAGGGGGGTCAATGAGCAGTTCTTC
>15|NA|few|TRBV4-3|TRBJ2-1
CASSQSPPGDNEQFF
TGCGCCAGCAGCCAATCTCCCCCGGGAGACAATGAGCAGTTCTTC
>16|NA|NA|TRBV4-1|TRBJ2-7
CASSQVSGGASYEQYF
TGCGCCAGCAGCCAAGTCTCCGGGGGAGCGTCCTACGAGCAGTACTTC
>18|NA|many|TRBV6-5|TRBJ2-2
CASRPYRTTTKRPGELFF
TGTGCCAGCAGGCCTTATAGGACAACCACAAAAAGGCCCGGGGAGCTGTTTTTT
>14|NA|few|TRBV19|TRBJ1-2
CATRAQATDYGYTF
TGTGCCACCAGGGCCCAGGCTACTGACTATGGCTACACCTTC
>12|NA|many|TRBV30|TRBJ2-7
CASQGGDYEQYF
TGTGCCTCACAGGGTGGGGACTACGAGCAGTACTTC
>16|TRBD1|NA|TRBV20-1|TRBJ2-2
CSARDQRTGGTGELFF
TGCAGTGCTAGAGATCAACGGACAGGAGGTACCGGGGAGCTGTTTTTT
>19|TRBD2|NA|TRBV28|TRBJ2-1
CASRAPGLAGGRRDNEQFF
TGTGCCAGCAGAGCTCCGGGACTAGCGGGGGGCCGGAGGGACAATGAGCAGTTCTTC
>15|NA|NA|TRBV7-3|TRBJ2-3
CASSLNQPRTDTQYF
TGTGCCAGCAGCTTAAATCAGCCCCGGACAGATACGCAGTATTTT
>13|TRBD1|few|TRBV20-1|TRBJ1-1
CSATRQGGTEAFF
TGCAGTGCTACGCGACAGGGAGGAACTGAAGCTTTCTTT
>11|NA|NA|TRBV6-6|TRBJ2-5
CASSRPWTQYF
TGTGCCAGCAGCCGGCCGTGGACCCAGTACTTC
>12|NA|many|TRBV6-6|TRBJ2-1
CASSLWGNEQFF
TGTGCCAGCAGCCTTTGGGGCAATGAGCAGTTCTTC
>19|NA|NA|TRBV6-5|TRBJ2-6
CASSYSPTAHRSGANVLTF
TGTGCCAGCAGTTACTCTCCGACAGCCCATAGATCTGGGGCCAACGTCCTGACTTTC
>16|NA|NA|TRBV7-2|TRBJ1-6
CASSLSLRQGVSPLHF
TGTGCCAGCAGCTTAAGTCTTCGGCAGGGCGTTTCACCCCTCCACTTT
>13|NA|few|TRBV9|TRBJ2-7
CASSVGGLAEQYF
TGTGCCAGCAGCGTGGGGGGACTTGCCGAGCAGTACTTC
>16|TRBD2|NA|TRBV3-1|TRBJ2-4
CASSLAGALEGNIQYF
TGTGCCAGCAGCCTAGCGGGGGCCTTGGAAGGAAACATTCAGTACTTC
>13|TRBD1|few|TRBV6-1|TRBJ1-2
CATSPGQGYGYTF
TGTGCCACTTCCCCCGGACAGGGGTATGGCTACACCTTC
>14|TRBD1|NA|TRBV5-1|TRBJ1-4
CASSPGQGLKKLFF
TGCGCCAGCTCTCCGGGACAGGGGTTGAAAAAACTGTTTTTT
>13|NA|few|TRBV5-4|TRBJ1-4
CATLMKGNEKLFF
TGTGCCACCCTGATGAAGGGGAATGAAAAACTGTTTTTT